This T cell receptor beta chain comes out of a study of early T cells in non-severe SARS-CoV-2 infection. This CDR3 spans 17 amino acids. V dropped 1 base and J dropped 0; count of bases not matched to a gene: 5. Germline CDR1 LGHNA, CDR2 YNFKEQ. In its sample, this clonotype was seen many times. As part of library construction, unique molecular identifiers were attached to individual cDNA molecules. TCRdb recomputed calls from the 5' RACE reads with MiXCR, one row per CDR3 protein. Found here are around 67,000 distinct CDR3 sequences, approximately 10% of them singletons; the top ten hold 3.8%. The sequencing input was whole blood. This TCR came from an adult who was a healthcare worker with PCR-confirmed SARS-CoV-2 infection or an uninfected control (not recorded which). This chain joins TRBV4-2 and TRBJ2-5, with 10 bases matching TRBD2. The CDR3 DNA reads as TGTGCCAGCAGCCAAGGGTCAGCGGGAGGGTACCAAGAGACCCAGTACTTC. This encodes CASSQGSAGGYQETQYF.